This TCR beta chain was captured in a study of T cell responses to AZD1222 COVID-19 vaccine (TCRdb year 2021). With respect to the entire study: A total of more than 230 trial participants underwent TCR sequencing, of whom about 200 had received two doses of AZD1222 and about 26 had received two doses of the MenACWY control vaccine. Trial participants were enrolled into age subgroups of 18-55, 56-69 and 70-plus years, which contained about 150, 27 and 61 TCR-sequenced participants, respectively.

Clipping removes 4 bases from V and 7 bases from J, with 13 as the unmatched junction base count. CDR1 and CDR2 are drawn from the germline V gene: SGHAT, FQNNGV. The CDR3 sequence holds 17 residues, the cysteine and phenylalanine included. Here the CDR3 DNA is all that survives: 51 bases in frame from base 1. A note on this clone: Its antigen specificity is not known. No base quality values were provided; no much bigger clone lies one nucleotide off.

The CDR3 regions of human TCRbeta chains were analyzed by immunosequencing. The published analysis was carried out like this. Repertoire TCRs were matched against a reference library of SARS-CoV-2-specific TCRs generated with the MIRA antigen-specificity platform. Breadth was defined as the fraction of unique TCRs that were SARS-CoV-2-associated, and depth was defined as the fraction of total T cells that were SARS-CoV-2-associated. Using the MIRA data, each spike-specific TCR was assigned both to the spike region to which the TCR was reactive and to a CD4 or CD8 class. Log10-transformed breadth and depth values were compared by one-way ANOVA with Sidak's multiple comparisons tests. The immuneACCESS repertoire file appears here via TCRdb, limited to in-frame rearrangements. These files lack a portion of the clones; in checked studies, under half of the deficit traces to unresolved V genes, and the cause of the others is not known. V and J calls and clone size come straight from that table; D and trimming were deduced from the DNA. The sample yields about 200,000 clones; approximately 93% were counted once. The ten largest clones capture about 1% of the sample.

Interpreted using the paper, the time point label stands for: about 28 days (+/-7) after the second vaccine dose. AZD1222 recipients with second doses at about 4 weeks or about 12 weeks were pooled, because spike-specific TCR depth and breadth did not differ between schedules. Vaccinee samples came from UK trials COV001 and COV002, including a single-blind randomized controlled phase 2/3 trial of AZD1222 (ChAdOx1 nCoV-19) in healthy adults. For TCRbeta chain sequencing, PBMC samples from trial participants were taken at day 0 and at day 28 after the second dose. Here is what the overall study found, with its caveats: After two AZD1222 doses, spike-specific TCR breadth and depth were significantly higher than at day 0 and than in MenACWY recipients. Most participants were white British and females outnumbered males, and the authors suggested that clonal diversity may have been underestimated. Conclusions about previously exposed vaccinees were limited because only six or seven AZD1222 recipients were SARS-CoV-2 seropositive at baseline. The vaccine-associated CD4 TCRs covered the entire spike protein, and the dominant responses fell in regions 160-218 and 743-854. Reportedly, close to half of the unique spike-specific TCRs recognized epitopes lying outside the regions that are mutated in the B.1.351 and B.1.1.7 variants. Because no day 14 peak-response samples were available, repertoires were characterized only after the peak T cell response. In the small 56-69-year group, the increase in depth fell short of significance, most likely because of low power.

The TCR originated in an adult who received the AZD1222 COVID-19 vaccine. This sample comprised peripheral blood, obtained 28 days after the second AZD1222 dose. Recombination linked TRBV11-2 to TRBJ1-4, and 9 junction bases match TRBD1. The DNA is TGTGCCAGCAGCTCCCGGCACGGGACAGGGACAGGTGAAAAACTGTTTTTT. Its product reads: CASSSRHGTGTGEKLFF.